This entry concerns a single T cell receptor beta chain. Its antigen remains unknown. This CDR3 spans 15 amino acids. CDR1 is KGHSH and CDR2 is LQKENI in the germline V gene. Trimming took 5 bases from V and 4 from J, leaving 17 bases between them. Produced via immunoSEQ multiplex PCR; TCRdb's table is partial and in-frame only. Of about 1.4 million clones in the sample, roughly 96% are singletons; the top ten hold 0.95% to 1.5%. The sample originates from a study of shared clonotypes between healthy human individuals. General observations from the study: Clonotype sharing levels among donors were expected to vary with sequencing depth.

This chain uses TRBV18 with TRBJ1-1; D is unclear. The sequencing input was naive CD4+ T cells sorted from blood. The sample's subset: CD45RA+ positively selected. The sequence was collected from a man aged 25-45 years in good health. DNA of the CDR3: TGTGCCAGCTCAGGGGTGGCTGGCGGTGGCACTGAAGCTTTCTTT. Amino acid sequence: CASSGVAGGGTEAFF.